This passage covers 5 T cell receptor beta chains from one sample sequenced in a study of T cell responses to AZD1222 COVID-19 vaccine. Generated by immunoSEQ multiplex PCR, the TCRdb table keeps only in-frame clones and is missing some. Of about 100,000 clones in the sample, around nine tenths were seen once. The sequenced sample was peripheral blood, obtained on day 0 of AZD1222 vaccination. The receptors were gathered from an adult in good health.

The J gene is TRBJ1-6, the V gene TRBV2, with TRBD1 matching 7 bases. The J segment lost 8 bases and the V segment lost 5 bases, leaving 9 bases of the junction unmatched. Germline-derived CDR1 and CDR2 are SNHLY and FYNNEI. This CDR3 region has 15 residues. This chain's CDR3 is CASSYQGGGYSPLHF. CDR3 DNA sequence: TGTGCCAGCAGTTACCAGGGGGGGGGTTATTCACCCCTCCACTTT.

The chain recombines TRBV5-1 with TRBJ1-3; D not certain. The V gene's germline CDR1 is SGHRS and CDR2 YFSETQ. With 4 bases removed from V and 0 bases from J, the gap between germline ends came to 8 bases. This CDR3 contains 14 residues. The CDR3, as DNA: TGCGCCAGCAGCGCCGGATACTCTGGAAACACCATATATTTT. It yields the protein CASSAGYSGNTIYF.

J is TRBJ2-5 and V is TRBV7-2; possibly TRBD2 for D (6 bases). Trimming stripped 1 base from V and 5 bases from J, with 11 bases between. Germline-derived CDR1 and CDR2 are SGHTA and FQGNSA. The CDR3 has 14 residues. This CDR3 reads CASSLDRTMETQYF. For the CDR3, the DNA is TGTGCCAGCAGCTTAGACCGGACTATGGAGACCCAGTACTTC.

The table lists this clone with a count of one. The chain employs TRBV30 and TRBJ1-2, with D possibly TRBD1 on 6 matching bases. This CDR3 is built from 13 residues. V gave up 2 bases and J gave up 2 bases, with 9 bases separating them. Germline CDR1 is GTSNPN and CDR2 is SVGIG (reference sequence). In nucleotides, the CDR3 is TGTGCCTGGAGTAGGGGGGAAAACTATGGCTACACCTTC. Residues: CAWSRGENYGYTF.

The rearrangement joins TRBV27 to TRBJ1-2; TRBD1 matches 11 bases. J was trimmed by 2 bases and V by 5 bases; bases with no gene match: 7. This CDR3 region has 16 residues. The germline V gene encodes CDR1 MNHEY and CDR2 SMNVEV (reference sequence). The CDR3 region is CASSGDRGFSNYGYTF. For the CDR3, the DNA is TGTGCCAGCAGTGGGGACAGGGGGTTTTCGAACTATGGCTACACCTTC.